This is a list of T cell receptor beta chains from one sample in a study of blood T cells in healthy people across ages. MiXCR was run by TCRdb on the 5' RACE reads, yielding one entry per CDR3 protein. The repertoire includes about 1,600,000 distinct CDR3 sequences, about 40% of them detected once, and 7.9% sits in the top ten. The source material was blood. These receptors were taken from a woman between 18 and 29 years old in good health. Both conserved end residues are part of each CDR3. Each record gives: J gene, V gene, clone size, D gene, CDR3 DNA, CDR3 protein. A D gene is named only where the DNA matches it firmly. Size is stated for part of the rows, as once, few or many counts, or as a class when the clone is expanded.

j_call: TRBJ1-5; v_call: TRBV7-9; clone_size: .; d_call: .; cdr3_nt: TGTGCCAGCAGCTTGAATGGGCCATTTCAGCCCCAGCATTTT; cdr3_aa: CASSLNGPFQPQHF
j_call: TRBJ2-3; v_call: TRBV12-3/TRBV12-4; clone_size: many; d_call: .; cdr3_nt: TGTGCCAGCAGTTTAAGGCTCTTGGGTGCAGATACGCAGTATTTT; cdr3_aa: CASSLRLLGADTQYF
j_call: TRBJ1-1; v_call: TRBV2; clone_size: .; d_call: .; cdr3_nt: TGTGCCAGCAGTGAATCCCAACTTAATCAGGGAGGCGCTTTCTTT; cdr3_aa: CASSESQLNQGGAFF
j_call: TRBJ2-7; v_call: TRBV30; clone_size: .; d_call: .; cdr3_nt: TGCGCCTGGAGTGTCCGGGGAACCTACGAGCAGTACTTC; cdr3_aa: CAWSVRGTYEQYF
j_call: TRBJ1-4; v_call: TRBV9; clone_size: .; d_call: .; cdr3_nt: TGTGCCAGCAGCGGTTCCGGGACACTCCCTGAAAAACTGTTTTTT; cdr3_aa: CASSGSGTLPEKLFF
j_call: TRBJ2-1; v_call: TRBV20-1; clone_size: .; d_call: TRBD2; cdr3_nt: TGCAGTGCTAAGAATCTAGCGGGAGGAAGCTCCTACAATGAGCAGTTCTTC; cdr3_aa: CSAKNLAGGSSYNEQFF
j_call: TRBJ2-7; v_call: TRBV5-5; clone_size: .; d_call: TRBD1; cdr3_nt: TGTGCCAGCAGCTTGGTGGTGGGACAGGGAAACCACGAGCAGTACTTC; cdr3_aa: CASSLVVGQGNHEQYF
j_call: TRBJ2-1; v_call: TRBV4-2; clone_size: .; d_call: TRBD2; cdr3_nt: TGTGCCAGCAGCCCGATCCCGGGCGGGAGGGCGAGGGATGAGCAGTTCTTC; cdr3_aa: CASSPIPGGRARDEQFF
j_call: TRBJ1-5; v_call: TRBV2; clone_size: .; d_call: .; cdr3_nt: TGTGCCAGCAGTGAAGAAGGACGGCAGCCCCAGCATTTT; cdr3_aa: CASSEEGRQPQHF
j_call: TRBJ2-1; v_call: TRBV7-9; clone_size: .; d_call: .; cdr3_nt: TGTGCCAGCAGCTTCACCGTCTCCTACAATGAGCAGTTCTTC; cdr3_aa: CASSFTVSYNEQFF
j_call: TRBJ1-1; v_call: TRBV2; clone_size: .; d_call: .; cdr3_nt: TGTGCCAGCAGAGTATCCAGGTTTACGAACACTGAAGCTTTCTTT; cdr3_aa: CASRVSRFTNTEAFF
j_call: TRBJ1-2; v_call: TRBV20-1; clone_size: .; d_call: TRBD1; cdr3_nt: TGCAGTGCTAGAGATAAAAAGGGGGCAGACTATGGCTACACCTTC; cdr3_aa: CSARDKKGADYGYTF